The 6 T cell receptor beta chains listed next were all sequenced from one sample in a study of molecular identifiers for immune sequencing clone quantification. One entry per CDR3 protein results from TCRdb running MiXCR on the PCR reads. This repertoire shows roughly 10,000 distinct CDR3 sequences, 20% to 25% found once; its top ten account for 1.5%. Sequenced material: naive CD8+ T cells from blood, with Jurkat cell RNA spiked in. Indicated subset: FACS-sorted CD8+CD4-CCR7+CD45RA+ naive T cells. The receptors stem from a human donor in good health. Some libraries in this study had Jurkat cell RNA spiked in.

This clonotype is deemed medium-sized. The chain couples TRBV4-2 to TRBJ2-5; D perhaps matches TRBD2 (6 bases). Germline-derived CDR1 and CDR2 are LGHNA and YNFKEQ. Trimming pared 1 base from V and 9 bases from J, leaving 12 bases between. CDR3 length: 13 amino acids. CDR3 in DNA: TGTGCCAGCAGCCAAGGGAGGGAATGGGCCCAGTACTTC. This translates into CASSQGREWAQYF.

This clonotype was detected ten times or more. The chain couples TRBV4-3 to TRBJ2-5, with D unclear. This CDR3 region has 13 residues. Germline V gives CDR1 LGHNA, CDR2 YSLEER. Trimming left V 0 bases short and J 9 bases short, with 11 bases between. CDR3 DNA: TGCGCCAGCAGCCAAGATCAAGGAGAATCCCAGTACTTC. It encodes CASSQDQGESQYF.

In this sample, this clonotype is medium-sized. V gene TRBV4-3 combines with J gene TRBJ2-7; D is ambiguous. CDR3 length: 13 amino acids. The germline V and J ends were trimmed by 4 bases and 4 bases, with 11 bases remaining between them. CDR1 is LGHNA, CDR2 YSLEER, per germline. CDR3 amino acids: CASSPTMGYEQYF. The CDR3 DNA is TGCGCCAGCAGCCCGACAATGGGGTACGAGCAGTACTTC.

This clonotype is labeled medium-sized (0.01 to 0.1%). The chain carries TRBV7-9 and TRBJ2-3; 9 nucleotides align to TRBD1. The CDR3 extends over 15 amino acids. V shed 4 bases and J 4 bases; nucleotides not matched to a gene: 6. From germline, CDR1 is SEHNR and CDR2 FQNEAQ (reference sequence). The CDR3 bases are TGTGCCAGCAGCTCAAACAGGGGGCAGTCAGATACGCAGTATTTT. Translating it yields CASSSNRGQSDTQYF.

Many counts were recorded for this clonotype. This CDR3 is CASSYLTGNQPQHF. Here the CDR3 DNA reads TGTGCCAGCAGTTATTTAACAGGGAATCAGCCCCAGCATTTT. This chain connects TRBV12-3 or TRBV12-4 to TRBJ1-5, with a weak D call TRBD1 (6 bases). Trimming took 4 bases from V and 4 from J, leaving 11 bases between them. The CDR3 loop spans 14 amino acids.

To note about this clonotype: A junction end diverges from the germline sequence, so it may reflect a read error. V is TRBV23-1 and J is TRBJ2-1; 7 nucleotides agree with TRBD2. TRBV23-1 is an ORF; its function is uncertain. CDR3 length equals 16 residues. The CDR3 here is CASKSSRESSCNEQFF. In DNA form, the CDR3 reads TGCGCCAGCAAGTCCTCGCGGGAGAGCTCCTGCAATGAGCAGTTCTTC.